One and the same sample provided the 28 T cell receptor beta chains below, sequenced in a study of cytomegalovirus exposure and HLA in healthy donors. The primer mix had 60 Vbeta and 13 Jbeta primers. Data came from immunoSEQ multiplex PCR; TCRdb stores just in-frame clones and leaves some out. Of 200,000 or so clones in the sample, approximately 84% were seen once. Specimen: PBMCs. These receptors were obtained from a boy between 10 and 17 years old in good health and CMV-seronegative.

The CDR3 bases are TGTGCCAGCAGTGAATCTACCTTATACAGGAATGGCTACACCTTC. This encodes CASSESTLYRNGYTF. The V call is TRBV25-1, the J call TRBJ1-2, with TRBD1 as a possible D gene (5 bases). The CDR3 covers 15 residues. The V end was cut by 1 base, the J end by 6 bases, with 15 bases between. The V gene's germline CDR1 is MGHDK and CDR2 SYGVNS.

The chain recombines TRBV2 with TRBJ1-2; the D is unclear. V was pared by 3 bases and J by 6 bases, with 11 bases between. CDR3 length equals 13 residues. Looked up from germline, CDR1 is SNHLY and CDR2 is FYNNEI. The CDR3 DNA reads TGTGCCAGCAGTGACAGAGGGATGGATGGCTACACCTTC. Protein: CASSDRGMDGYTF.

The rearrangement joins TRBV5-5 to TRBJ2-7; D is possibly TRBD1 (5 bases). In germline, CDR1 is SGHKS, CDR2 YYEKEE (reference sequence). Trimming removed 2 bases at V and 0 bases at J, with 18 bases between. There are 17 residues in the CDR3. The CDR3 region has the DNA TGTGCCAGCAGCTTCGGCATTGGGGCAATTCTCTCCTACGAGCAGTACTTC. This gives the protein CASSFGIGAILSYEQYF.

The V and J genes are TRBV9 and TRBJ2-7; 10 nucleotides align to TRBD1. V trimming: 3 bases; J trimming: 2 bases; junction bases outside the gene matches: 5. The length of the CDR3 is 15 residues. CDR1 is SGDLS and CDR2 is YYNGEE in the germline V gene. CDR3 bases: TGTGCCAGCAGCGAGGGGACAGGGGTTGCCTACGAGCAGTACTTC. It is translated as CASSEGTGVAYEQYF. Full variable domain (outside the CDR3, taken from reference TRBV9 and TRBJ2-7): DSGVTQTPKHLITATGQRVTLRCSPRSGDLSVYWYQQSLDQGLQFLIQYYNGEERAKGNILERFSAQQFPDLHSELNLSSLELGDSALYFCASSEGTGVAYEQYFGPGTRLTVT.

V is TRBV28 and J is TRBJ2-7, with D perhaps matching TRBD2 (5 bases). The CDR3 is made up of 15 amino acids. The germline V gene encodes CDR1 MDHEN and CDR2 SYDVKM. Trimming took 5 bases from V and 4 from J, leaving 18 bases between them. CDR3 sequence (DNA): TGTGCCAGCAGTACCGCCGGACTCCTCATATACGAGCAGTACTTC. Translation: CASSTAGLLIYEQYF. Drawing the rest from reference TRBV28 and TRBJ2-7, the complete variable domain is DVKVTQSSRYLVKRTGEKVFLECVQDMDHENMFWYRQDPGLGLRLIYFSYDVKMKEKGDIPEGYSVSREKKERFSLILESASTNQTSMYLCASSTAGLLIYEQYFGPGTRLTVT.

The rearrangement uses TRBV10-2 and TRBJ1-3; the D is unclear. Germline lookup yields CDR1 WSHSY and CDR2 SAAADI. V was cut by 2 bases and J by 4 bases, with 3 bases left in between. The CDR3 runs 12 residues. CDR3 nucleotides: TGCGCCAGCAGTGAGAGCGGAAACACCATATATTTT. This encodes CASSESGNTIYF.

The chain combines TRBV7-2 with TRBJ2-3; 10 bases line up with TRBD1. The junction had 3 bases not matched to a gene; V was cut back by 3 bases and J by 3 bases. There are 15 residues in the CDR3. Germline loops: CDR1 SGHTA, CDR2 FQGNSA. CDR3: CASSLDRGKTDTQYF. The CDR3 DNA reads TGTGCCAGCAGCTTGGACAGGGGGAAGACAGATACGCAGTATTTT.

The chain joins TRBV7-9 to TRBJ2-7; D not certain. The CDR3 extends over 14 amino acids. Germline V CDR1 and CDR2: SEHNR, FQNEAQ (reference sequence). V dropped 5 bases and J dropped 3 bases, with 14 bases sitting between them. The CDR3 reads CASSPGLRIYEQYF. CDR3 sequence (DNA): TGTGCCAGCAGCCCCGGTCTGAGGATCTACGAGCAGTACTTC.

This rearrangement joins TRBV7-8 to TRBJ2-1, with 8 bases that match TRBD1. The germline V gene encodes CDR1 SGHVS and CDR2 FQNEAQ. J was trimmed by 8 bases and V by 5 bases; bases with no gene match: 11. The CDR3 runs 15 residues. CDR3: CASSTRTGLLDEQFF. Here the CDR3 DNA reads TGTGCCAGCAGCACCCGGACAGGGTTACTCGATGAGCAGTTCTTC.

This clone was counted a few times. The J gene is TRBJ1-4, the V gene TRBV27; 9 bases are shared with TRBD1. Trimming at V came to 5 bases and at J to 5 bases, leaving 3 bases not matched to a gene. The CDR3 extends over 14 amino acids. Germline assignment: CDR1 MNHEY and CDR2 SMNVEV (reference sequence). The CDR3 sequence is CASSLGTGNEKLFF. CDR3 coding DNA: TGTGCCAGCAGTCTTGGGACAGGGAATGAAAAACTGTTTTTT.

The chain is built from TRBV11-2 and TRBJ1-1, with 9 bases that match TRBD1. V trimming: 5 bases; J trimming: 11 bases; junction bases outside the gene matches: 6. Germline CDR1 SGHAT, CDR2 FQNNGV. This CDR3 has 12 residues. The CDR3 nucleotides read TGTGCCAGCAGCCTGGGGACAGGGCGGGCTTTCTTT. It is translated as CASSLGTGRAFF.

The J gene is TRBJ2-5, the V gene TRBV14; D not certain. In germline, CDR1 is SGHDN, CDR2 FVKESK. Trimming left V 1 base short and J 5 bases short, with 11 bases between. The CDR3 is made up of 14 amino acids. The CDR3 region is CASSQATPWETQYF. The DNA of the CDR3 is TGTGCCAGCAGCCAAGCGACTCCTTGGGAGACCCAGTACTTC.

V gene TRBV10-3 combines with J gene TRBJ1-6; TRBD1 might be the D (5 bases). V was cut by 4 bases and J by 7 bases, with 14 bases left in between. This CDR3 spans 15 amino acids. Germline CDR1 and CDR2: ENHRY and SYGVKD. CDR3 in amino acids: CAISGKGEVNSPLHF. The CDR3 DNA reads as TGTGCCATCAGTGGGAAAGGGGAGGTGAATTCACCCCTCCACTTT.

The rearrangement links TRBV19 to TRBJ1-5, with a possible D match to TRBD1 (6 bases). CDR1 is LNHDA and CDR2 is SQIVND in the germline V gene (reference sequence). The CDR3 loop spans 18 amino acids. Trimming pared 2 bases from V and 0 bases from J, leaving 17 bases between. The CDR3 region has the DNA TGTGCCAGTAGTATACCCCGGACAGAGAGACATAGCAATCAGCCCCAGCATTTT. Its protein product is CASSIPRTERHSNQPQHF.

V is TRBV30 and J is TRBJ2-7, with TRBD1 identical over 8 bases. The V gene's germline CDR1 is GTSNPN and CDR2 SVGIG (reference sequence). With V trimmed by 2 bases and J by 1 base, 7 bases remained unmatched. The CDR3 contains 15 residues. CDR3 region: CAWSLGRTGSYEQYF. In DNA, the CDR3 is TGTGCCTGGAGTCTAGGTCGGACAGGGTCCTACGAGCAGTACTTC.

This clone has more than one count but fewer than ten. This chain joins TRBV28 and TRBJ1-6; possibly TRBD1 for D (6 bases). Per germline, CDR1 MDHEN and CDR2 SYDVKM. V was cut by 5 bases and J by 6 bases, with 14 bases left in between. This CDR3 is 15 amino acids long. The CDR3 nucleotides read TGTGCCAGCAGTCCCATGACAGGATTTAATTCACCCCTCCACTTT. This sequence encodes CASSPMTGFNSPLHF.

This clone was recorded a few times. The chain uses TRBV5-4 and TRBJ2-5; TRBD1 aligns across 7 bases. Germline CDR1 and CDR2: SGHNT and YYREEE (reference sequence). CDR3 size: 14 residues. The V segment lost 4 bases and the J segment 4 bases; nucleotides outside the gene matches: 7. CDR3 in DNA: TGTGCCAGCAGCGCGACAGGGTTTGGAGAGACCCAGTACTTC. Translated, it gives CASSATGFGETQYF.

The gene calls are TRBV15 and TRBJ1-1; perhaps TRBD1 as D (5 bases). This CDR3 has 13 amino acids. Trimming took 1 base from V and 5 from J, leaving 8 bases between them. CDR1 is LNHNV and CDR2 is YYDKDF in the germline V gene (reference sequence). The CDR3 DNA sequence: TGTGCCACCAGCAGAGCGGGGGGAACTGAAGCTTTCTTT. Translated, it gives CATSRAGGTEAFF. The full variable domain, its missing parts supplied by reference TRBV15 and TRBJ1-1, is DAMVIQNPRYQVTQFGKPVTLSCSQTLNHNVMYWYQQKSSQAPKLLFHYYDKDFNNEADTPDNFQSRRPNTSFCFLDIRSPGLGDTAMYLCATSRAGGTEAFFGQGTRLTVV.

This chain joins TRBV5-6 and TRBJ2-4, with 7 positions matching TRBD2. The ends lost 7 bases at V and 8 bases at J; junction bases unmatched: 6. Per the germline V gene, CDR1 is SGHDT and CDR2 is YYEEEE. This CDR3 is 12 amino acids long. The CDR3 sequence: CASGGRGDIQYF. The CDR3 DNA is TGTGCCAGCGGTGGGAGGGGAGACATTCAGTACTTC.

The gene calls are TRBV5-1 and TRBJ2-7, with D hard to call. Germline CDR1 reads SGHRS; CDR2 reads YFSETQ. The V gene lost 0 bases and the J gene lost 7 bases, with 11 bases spanning the gap. This CDR3 is 13 amino acids long. In DNA, the CDR3 is TGCGCCAGCAGCTTGGTCTCACTCCGTGAGCAGTACTTC. Its protein is CASSLVSLREQYF.

This clone was seen a few times. At one end the junction does not follow the germline gene, possibly because of a read error. This chain links TRBV7-9 with TRBJ1-5; possibly TRBD1 for D (5 bases). CDR3 size: 15 residues. In germline, CDR1 is SEHNR, CDR2 FQNEAQ (reference sequence). CDR3 sequence (DNA): TGTTCCAGCAGCTTAGCCCTAGGGGGCAATCAGCCCCAGCATTTT. Amino acid sequence: CSSSLALGGNQPQHF. Full variable domain (outside the CDR3, taken from reference TRBV7-9 and TRBJ1-5): DTGVSQNPRHKITKRGQNVTFRCDPISEHNRLYWYRQTLGQGPEFLTYFQNEAQLEKSRLLSDRFSAERPKGSFSTLEIQRTEQGDSAMYLCSSSLALGGNQPQHFGDGTRLSIL.

The chain has TRBV2 and TRBJ1-3; 7 bases map to TRBD1. CDR3 length: 18 amino acids. V shed 6 bases, J shed 3 bases, and the junction held 17 bases outside the gene matches. Germline values: CDR1 SNHLY, CDR2 FYNNEI. The CDR3 region is CASRALGTDQASGNTIYF. The CDR3 nucleotides are TGTGCCAGCAGAGCTCTCGGGACAGATCAAGCGAGTGGAAACACCATATATTTT.

This chain links TRBV12-5 with TRBJ2-5; 12 bases fit TRBD2. The germline V gene encodes CDR1 LGHNT and CDR2 FRNRAP. There are 17 residues in the CDR3. Trimming removed 8 bases from V and 2 bases from J; junction bases left unmatched: 12. CDR3 amino acids: CASCGGLAGGMQETQYF. Written as DNA, the CDR3 is TGTGCTAGTTGCGGGGGACTAGCGGGCGGAATGCAAGAGACCCAGTACTTC.

The rearrangement uses TRBV7-2 and TRBJ1-4; 8 bases map to TRBD1. V lost 4 bases, J lost 7 bases, and 8 bases stayed unmatched. The CDR3 is 15 amino acids. Germline V gives CDR1 SGHTA, CDR2 FQGNSA. The CDR3 loop reads CASSYTGGPLEKLFF. The DNA for the CDR3 is TGTGCCAGCAGCTATACAGGGGGGCCCCTTGAAAAACTGTTTTTT.

In the case of this clone: Lacking the conserved final phenylalanine or tryptophan, this CDR3 likely reflects a read error. This rearrangement joins TRBV5-1 to TRBJ1-2; 8 bases map to TRBD1. The CDR3 has 16 amino acids. The junction had 10 bases not matched to a gene; V was cut back by 4 bases and J by 2 bases. In germline, CDR1 is SGHRS, CDR2 YFSETQ. The CDR3 nucleotides are TGCGCCAGCAGCGCGACAGGGGTGATCCCGAACTATGGCTACACCCTC. The encoded protein is CASSATGVIPNYGYTL.

This chain uses TRBV6-1 with TRBJ2-1, with 8 bases lining up with TRBD2. CDR3 length equals 15 residues. Germline assignment: CDR1 MNHNS and CDR2 SASEGT. The J segment lost 12 bases and the V segment lost 7 bases, leaving 17 bases of the junction unmatched. The CDR3 coding sequence is TGTGCCAGCACGCTAGAGAAACTAGCGGCGGGGGGGCAGTTCTTC. It yields the protein CASTLEKLAAGGQFF.

The chain uses TRBV9 and TRBJ2-7; no firm D call. The length of the CDR3 is 14 residues. Germline V gives CDR1 SGDLS, CDR2 YYNGEE. V shed 0 bases and J shed 0 bases, with 7 bases lying between them. The CDR3 protein is CASSVGPSSYEQYF. The CDR3 DNA reads as TGTGCCAGCAGCGTAGGGCCCAGCTCCTACGAGCAGTACTTC.

This clone was detected once. The genes are TRBV28 and TRBJ1-5, with TRBD1 matching 8 bases. The junction had 7 bases not matched to a gene; V was cut back by 4 bases and J by 2 bases. This CDR3 has 16 amino acids. Germline CDR1 reads MDHEN; CDR2 reads SYDVKM. The DNA of the CDR3 is TGTGCCAGCAGTTACTCCGGGACAGGAGGCAATCAGCCCCAGCATTTT. Amino acids: CASSYSGTGGNQPQHF.